These T cell receptor beta chains were read from a single sample in a study of shared clonotypes between healthy human individuals. TCRdb's table, derived via immunoSEQ multiplex PCR, lists solely in-frame clones and lacks some. The sample records 2.3 million or so clones, over 85% being singletons. The sample was naive CD4+ T cells from PBMCs. These receptors came from a man aged 18 to 29 in good health. Some clones in this sample may be carry-over from other donors' samples. CDR3s include the opening cysteine and the closing phenylalanine or tryptophan. The order of the fields is clone size, J gene, V gene, D gene, CDR3 protein, CDR3 DNA. The D gene is left open where the match is weak. Where a row states a size, it is once, few, many or the class of an expanded clone; other rows omit it.

clone_size: NA
j_call: TRBJ1-1
v_call: TRBV7-3
d_call: NA
cdr3_aa: CASSYNSYTEAFF
cdr3_nt: TGTGCCAGCAGCTATAACAGCTACACTGAAGCTTTCTTT

clone_size: NA
j_call: TRBJ2-7
v_call: TRBV2
d_call: TRBD1
cdr3_aa: CASSGWDSSYEQYF
cdr3_nt: TGTGCCAGCAGTGGCTGGGACAGCTCCTACGAGCAGTACTTC

clone_size: NA
j_call: TRBJ2-5
v_call: TRBV5-1
d_call: NA
cdr3_aa: CASSLDGETTQYF
cdr3_nt: TGCGCCAGCAGCTTGGATGGAGAAACGACCCAGTACTTC

clone_size: NA
j_call: TRBJ2-5
v_call: TRBV10-3
d_call: NA
cdr3_aa: CATRTAQETQYF
cdr3_nt: TGTGCCACCCGGACCGCTCAAGAGACCCAGTACTTC

clone_size: NA
j_call: TRBJ1-2
v_call: TRBV18
d_call: NA
cdr3_aa: CASSPLDTPAYGYTF
cdr3_nt: TGTGCCAGCTCACCTTTGGATACTCCTGCCTATGGCTACACCTTC

clone_size: NA
j_call: TRBJ2-7
v_call: TRBV5-4
d_call: NA
cdr3_aa: CASSLGRSPYEQYF
cdr3_nt: TGTGCCAGCAGCTTGGGAAGAAGCCCATACGAGCAGTACTTC

clone_size: once
j_call: TRBJ2-3
v_call: TRBV7-8
d_call: NA
cdr3_aa: CASSLASVRHPDTQYF
cdr3_nt: TGTGCCAGCAGCTTAGCGTCGGTCAGACACCCAGATACGCAGTATTTT

clone_size: NA
j_call: TRBJ2-5
v_call: TRBV2
d_call: TRBD1
cdr3_aa: CASSLQGQETQYF
cdr3_nt: TGTGCCAGCAGTTTACAGGGGCAAGAGACCCAGTACTTC

clone_size: NA
j_call: TRBJ2-5
v_call: TRBV18
d_call: TRBD2
cdr3_aa: CASSPPGLVIEETQYF
cdr3_nt: TGTGCCAGCTCACCACCGGGACTAGTGATTGAGGAGACCCAGTACTTC

clone_size: NA
j_call: TRBJ1-2
v_call: TRBV7-2
d_call: NA
cdr3_aa: CASSLEGWDGYTF
cdr3_nt: TGTGCCAGCAGCTTAGAGGGTTGGGATGGCTACACCTTC

clone_size: NA
j_call: TRBJ2-1
v_call: TRBV13
d_call: TRBD2
cdr3_aa: CASNAGGNEQFF
cdr3_nt: TGTGCCAGCAATGCGGGAGGAAATGAGCAGTTCTTC

clone_size: NA
j_call: TRBJ1-2
v_call: TRBV7-2
d_call: NA
cdr3_aa: CASSLGRDYGYTF
cdr3_nt: TGTGCCAGCAGCTTAGGCAGGGACTATGGCTACACCTTC